A single sample gave rise to the 2 T cell receptor beta chains below, sequenced in a study of blood T cell repertoires in COVID-19. Generated by immunoSEQ multiplex PCR, the TCRdb table keeps only in-frame clones and is missing some. The table shows over 200,000 clones, with roughly 90% occurring only once. The material sequenced was peripheral blood. The receptors were sampled from a man in his forties or fifties with active or convalescent COVID-19.

This sequence joins TRBV18 and TRBJ1-5, with D unclear. The V end lost 2 bases, the J end lost 9 bases, and 14 bases lay between the germline ends. Germline loops: CDR1 KGHSH, CDR2 LQKENI. This CDR3 comprises 14 residues. For the CDR3, the DNA is TGTGCCAGCTCACCAATGCCGGGAAGAGGGCCCCAGCATTTT. It is translated as CASSPMPGRGPQHF.

This chain joins TRBV2 and TRBJ2-5; 9 nucleotides line up with TRBD1. Germline CDR1 and CDR2: SNHLY and FYNNEI. The trim removed 8 bases at V and 5 bases at J, leaving 12 bases unmatched. This CDR3 spans 15 amino acids. CDR3: CASGGSGTGYETQYF. The DNA of the CDR3 is TGTGCCAGCGGGGGTTCCGGGACAGGGTACGAGACCCAGTACTTC.